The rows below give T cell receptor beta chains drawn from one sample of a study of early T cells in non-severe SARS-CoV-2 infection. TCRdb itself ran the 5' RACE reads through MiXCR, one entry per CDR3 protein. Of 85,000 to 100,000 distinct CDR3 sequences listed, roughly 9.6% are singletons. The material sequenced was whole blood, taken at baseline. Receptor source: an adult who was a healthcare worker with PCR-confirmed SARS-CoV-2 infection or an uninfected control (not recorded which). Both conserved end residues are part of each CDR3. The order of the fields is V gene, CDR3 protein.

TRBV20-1 CSARKTVYEQYF
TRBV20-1 CSATTSRGRLTDEAFF
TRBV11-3 CASSLDRGGRTGELFF
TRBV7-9 CASSFSGDSYEQYF
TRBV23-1 CASPLGFYEQYF
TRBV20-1 CSARDRGTGSEKLFF
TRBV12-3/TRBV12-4 CASSSRREVGKNIQYF
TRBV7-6 CASSSSTDTQYF
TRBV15 CATSKRRDSYNEQFF
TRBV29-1 CSVDDQGRLYGYTF
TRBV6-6 CASSYGGASTDTQYF
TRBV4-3 CASSHRQGAGKETQYF
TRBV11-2 CASALSGSYNEQFF
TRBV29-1 CSVFRGYEQYF
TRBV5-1 CASSLTWTQETQYF
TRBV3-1 CASSQMDVTDTQYF
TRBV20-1 CSATEVTSSYEQYF
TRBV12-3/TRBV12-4 CASSPTGNEKLFF
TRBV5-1 CASSSTSGGNEQFF
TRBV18 CASSPAGEGTEAFF
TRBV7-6 CASSSSGPGVWADTQYF
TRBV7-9 CASSKRASGVFSYEQYF
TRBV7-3 CASSATGGNEKLFF
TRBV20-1 CSAQRFGSGRFSTQYF
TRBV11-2 CASSWRGQGVAGELFF
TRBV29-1 CSVQDREKAFF
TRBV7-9 CASSAGLAGNTGELFF
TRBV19 CASSGQIQGATGELFF
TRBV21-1 CASSKRWLAKNIQYF
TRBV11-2 CASSLAGGPGATDTQYF
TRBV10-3 CAIRDRVDEKLFF
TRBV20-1 CSAEGASGTDTQYF